This T cell receptor beta chain emerged from a study of identical twins. This CDR3 is built from 14 residues. The germline V gene encodes CDR1 SGDLS and CDR2 YYNGEE. V was clipped by 0 bases and J by 5 bases, with 11 bases between them. A single record per CDR3 protein comes from TCRdb applying MiXCR to the 5' RACE reads. The data contain 600,000 to 700,000 distinct CDR3 sequences, approximately 22% of them singletons. Everyone who gave samples was a healthy Caucasian. These data also formed part of another study, on T cells expressing NK-cell markers.

The sequenced material came from PBMCs. The sequence derives from a woman under 30 in good health. The chain carries TRBV9 and TRBJ1-2; tentatively, D is TRBD1 (5 bases). CDR3 nucleotide sequence: TGTGCCAGCAGCGTAGAGGGGTCCAGGTATGGCTACACCTTC. Its protein product is CASSVEGSRYGYTF. Full variable domain (remainder filled in from reference TRBV9 and TRBJ1-2): DSGVTQTPKHLITATGQRVTLRCSPRSGDLSVYWYQQSLDQGLQFLIQYYNGEERAKGNILERFSAQQFPDLHSELNLSSLELGDSALYFCASSVEGSRYGYTFGSGTRLTVV.